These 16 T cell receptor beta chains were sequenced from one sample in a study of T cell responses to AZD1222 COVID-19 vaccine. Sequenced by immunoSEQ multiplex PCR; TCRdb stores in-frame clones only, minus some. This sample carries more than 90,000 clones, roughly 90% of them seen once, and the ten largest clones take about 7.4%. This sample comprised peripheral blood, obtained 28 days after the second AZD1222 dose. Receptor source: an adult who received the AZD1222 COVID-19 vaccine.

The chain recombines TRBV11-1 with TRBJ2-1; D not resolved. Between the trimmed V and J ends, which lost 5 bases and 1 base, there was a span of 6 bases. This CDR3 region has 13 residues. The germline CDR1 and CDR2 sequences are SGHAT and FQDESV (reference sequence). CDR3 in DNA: TGTGCCAGCAGCAAAAGGTCCTACAATGAGCAGTTCTTC. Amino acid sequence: CASSKRSYNEQFF.

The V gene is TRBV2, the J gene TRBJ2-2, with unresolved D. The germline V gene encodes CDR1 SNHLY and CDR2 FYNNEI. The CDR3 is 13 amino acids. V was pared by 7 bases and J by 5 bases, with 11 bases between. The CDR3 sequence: CASKVLGTGELFF. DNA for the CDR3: TGTGCCAGCAAGGTTTTAGGGACCGGGGAGCTGTTTTTT.

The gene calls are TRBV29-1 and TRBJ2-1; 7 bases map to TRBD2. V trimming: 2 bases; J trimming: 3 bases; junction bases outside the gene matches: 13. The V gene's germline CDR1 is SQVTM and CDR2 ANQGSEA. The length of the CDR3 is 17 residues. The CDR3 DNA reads TGCAGCGTTGAACCCTTGGGACTACAGAGGGGCTACAATGAGCAGTTCTTC. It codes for CSVEPLGLQRGYNEQFF.

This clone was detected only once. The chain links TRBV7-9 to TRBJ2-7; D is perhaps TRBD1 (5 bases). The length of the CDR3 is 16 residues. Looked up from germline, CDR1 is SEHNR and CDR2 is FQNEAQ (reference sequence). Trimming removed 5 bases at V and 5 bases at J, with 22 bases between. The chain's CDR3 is CASSARPPDTPHEQYF. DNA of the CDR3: TGTGCCAGCAGCGCCCGCCCGCCGGACACCCCCCACGAGCAGTACTTC.

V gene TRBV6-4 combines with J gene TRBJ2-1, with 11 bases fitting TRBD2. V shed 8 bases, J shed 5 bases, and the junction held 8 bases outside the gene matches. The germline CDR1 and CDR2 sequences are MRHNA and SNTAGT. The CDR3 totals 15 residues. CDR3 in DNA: TGTGCCAGCTCCCGGGAACTAGCGGGGGACAATGAGCAGTTCTTC. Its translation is CASSRELAGDNEQFF.

As DNA, the CDR3 is TGTGCCAGCAGCCGGGCTAGCGTGACATACAATGAGCAGTTCTTC. Protein product: CASSRASVTYNEQFF. The chain couples TRBV11-3 to TRBJ2-1; TRBD2 is a possible D gene (6 bases). Germline loops: CDR1 SGHNT, CDR2 YENEEA. The V end lost 5 bases, the J end lost 4 bases, and 15 bases lay between the germline ends. The CDR3 sequence is 15 residues long.

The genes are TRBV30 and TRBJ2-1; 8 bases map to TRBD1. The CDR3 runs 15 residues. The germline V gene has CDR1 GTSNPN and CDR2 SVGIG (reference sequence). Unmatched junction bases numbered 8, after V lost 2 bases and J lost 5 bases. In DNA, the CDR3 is TGTGCCTGGAGTCCGGACAGGGTAAGAGACAATGAGCAGTTCTTC. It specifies CAWSPDRVRDNEQFF. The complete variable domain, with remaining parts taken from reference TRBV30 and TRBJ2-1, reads SQTIHQWPATLVQPVGSPLSLECTVEGTSNPNLYWYRQAAGRGLQLLFYSVGIGQISSEVPQNLSASRPQDRQFILSSKKLLLSDSGFYLCAWSPDRVRDNEQFFGPGTRLTVL.

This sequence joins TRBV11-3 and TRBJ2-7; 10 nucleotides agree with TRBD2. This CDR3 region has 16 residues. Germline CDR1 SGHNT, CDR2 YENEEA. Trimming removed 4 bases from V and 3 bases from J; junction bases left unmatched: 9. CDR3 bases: TGTGCCAGCAGCTATTCTAGCGGGGGACCGTTCTACGAGCAGTACTTC. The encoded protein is CASSYSSGGPFYEQYF.

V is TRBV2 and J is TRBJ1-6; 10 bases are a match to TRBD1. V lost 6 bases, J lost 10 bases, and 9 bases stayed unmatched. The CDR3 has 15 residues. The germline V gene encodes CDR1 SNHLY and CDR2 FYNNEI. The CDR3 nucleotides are TGTGCCAGCAGCTTTCCAGGGGACAGGGGATCACCCCTCCACTTT. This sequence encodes CASSFPGDRGSPLHF.

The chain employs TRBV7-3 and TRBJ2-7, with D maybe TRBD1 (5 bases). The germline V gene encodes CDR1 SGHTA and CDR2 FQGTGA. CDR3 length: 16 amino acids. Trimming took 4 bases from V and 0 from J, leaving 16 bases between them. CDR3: CASSSLDPQASYEQYF. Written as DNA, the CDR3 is TGTGCCAGCAGCTCCCTCGACCCACAGGCCTCCTACGAGCAGTACTTC.

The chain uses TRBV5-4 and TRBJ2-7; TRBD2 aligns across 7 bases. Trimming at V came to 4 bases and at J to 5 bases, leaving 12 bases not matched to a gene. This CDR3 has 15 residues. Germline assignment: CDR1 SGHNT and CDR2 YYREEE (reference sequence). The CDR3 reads CASSPRTGGIDEQYF. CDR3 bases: TGTGCCAGCAGCCCGCGGACCGGGGGGATCGACGAGCAGTACTTC.

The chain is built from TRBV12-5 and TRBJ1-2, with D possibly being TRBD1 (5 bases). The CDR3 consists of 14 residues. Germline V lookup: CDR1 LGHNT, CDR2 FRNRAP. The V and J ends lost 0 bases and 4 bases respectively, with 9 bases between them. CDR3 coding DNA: TGTGCTAGTGGTTTGGTACGGGGGATCTATGGCTACACCTTC. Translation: CASGLVRGIYGYTF.

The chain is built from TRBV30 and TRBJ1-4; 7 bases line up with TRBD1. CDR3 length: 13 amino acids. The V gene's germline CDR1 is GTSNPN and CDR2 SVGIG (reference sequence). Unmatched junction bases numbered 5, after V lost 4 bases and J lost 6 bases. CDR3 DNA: TGTGCCTGGAATCAGGGGGTTGATGAAAAACTGTTTTTT. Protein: CAWNQGVDEKLFF.

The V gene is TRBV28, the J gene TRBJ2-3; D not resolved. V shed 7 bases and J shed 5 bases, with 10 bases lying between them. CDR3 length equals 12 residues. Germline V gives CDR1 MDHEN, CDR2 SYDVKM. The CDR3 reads CASTDRGDTQYF. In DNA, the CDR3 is TGTGCCAGCACCGACCGCGGAGATACGCAGTATTTT. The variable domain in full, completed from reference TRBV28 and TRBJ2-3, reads DVKVTQSSRYLVKRTGEKVFLECVQDMDHENMFWYRQDPGLGLRLIYFSYDVKMKEKGDIPEGYSVSREKKERFSLILESASTNQTSMYLCASTDRGDTQYFGPGTRLTVL.

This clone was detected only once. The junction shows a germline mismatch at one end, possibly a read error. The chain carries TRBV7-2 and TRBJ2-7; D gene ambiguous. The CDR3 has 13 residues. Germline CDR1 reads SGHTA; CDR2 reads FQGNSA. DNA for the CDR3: TGTGCCAGCAGATTAGAAACCCCACGCGAGCAGTACTTC. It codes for CASRLETPREQYF.

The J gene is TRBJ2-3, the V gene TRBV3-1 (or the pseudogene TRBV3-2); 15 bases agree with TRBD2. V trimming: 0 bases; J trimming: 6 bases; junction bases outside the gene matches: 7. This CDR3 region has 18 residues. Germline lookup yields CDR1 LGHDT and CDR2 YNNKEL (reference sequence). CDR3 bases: TGTGCCAGCAGCCAAGAGGGACTAGCGGGGGGCCCCGGGGATACGCAGTATTTT. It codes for CASSQEGLAGGPGDTQYF.